The clone carrying this T cell receptor beta chain was recorded once. This entry comes from a study of OX40 agonist ivuxolimab in advanced cancers. Study information: Treatment of patients was with ivuxolimab, an agonistic anti-OX40 (CD134) antibody. Six ivuxolimab dose levels, 0.01 to 10 mg/kg, were given intravenously every 2 weeks. Dose-escalation subjects each had hepatocellular carcinoma, melanoma, renal cell or head and neck cancer.

Clones were sequenced by immunoSEQ multiplex PCR, and TCRdb holds only the in-frame ones, with some missing. The sample carries over 75,000 clones, 87% recorded once. Systemic immunosuppression or a history of autoimmune disease excluded patients. The CDR3 has 13 amino acids. The germline V and J ends were trimmed by 2 bases and 5 bases, with 10 bases remaining between them. In germline, CDR1 is MNHNS, CDR2 SASEGT. This TCR was sampled from an adult with an advanced solid tumor such as melanoma, head and neck, liver or kidney cancer. V usage is TRBV6-1 and J usage is TRBJ2-7; no clear D gene. The sample was CD4+ or CD8+ T cells sorted from blood, taken in a trial of the OX40 agonist ivuxolimab. CDR3 loop: CASSESSRDEQYF. CDR3 DNA sequence: TGTGCCAGCAGTGAAAGCTCTCGGGACGAGCAGTACTTC.